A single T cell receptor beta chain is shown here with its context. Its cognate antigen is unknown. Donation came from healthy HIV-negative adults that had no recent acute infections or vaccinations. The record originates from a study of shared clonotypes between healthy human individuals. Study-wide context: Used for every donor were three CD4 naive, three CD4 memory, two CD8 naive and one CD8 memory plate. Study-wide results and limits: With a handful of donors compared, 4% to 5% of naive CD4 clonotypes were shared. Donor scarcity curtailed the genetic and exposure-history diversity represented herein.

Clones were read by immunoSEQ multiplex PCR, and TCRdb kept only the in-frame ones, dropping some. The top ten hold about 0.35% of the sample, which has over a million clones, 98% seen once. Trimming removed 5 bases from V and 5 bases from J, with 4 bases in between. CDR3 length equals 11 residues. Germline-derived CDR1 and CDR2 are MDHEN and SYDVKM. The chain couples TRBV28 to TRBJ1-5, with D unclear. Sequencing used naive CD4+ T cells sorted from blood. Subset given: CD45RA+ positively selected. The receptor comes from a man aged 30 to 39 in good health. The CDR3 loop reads CASSGYQPQHF. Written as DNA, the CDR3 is TGTGCCAGCAGTGGATATCAGCCCCAGCATTTT.